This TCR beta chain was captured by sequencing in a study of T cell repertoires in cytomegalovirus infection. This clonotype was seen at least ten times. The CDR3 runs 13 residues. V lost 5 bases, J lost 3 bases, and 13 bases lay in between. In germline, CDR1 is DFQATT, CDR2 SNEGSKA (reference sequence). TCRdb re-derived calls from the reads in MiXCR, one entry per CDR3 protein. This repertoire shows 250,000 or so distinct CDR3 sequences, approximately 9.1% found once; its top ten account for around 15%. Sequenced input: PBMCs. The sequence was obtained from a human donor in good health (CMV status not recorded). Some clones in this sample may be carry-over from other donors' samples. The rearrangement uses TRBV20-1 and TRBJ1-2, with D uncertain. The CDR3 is CSAPSERDYGYTF. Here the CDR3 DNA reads TGCAGTGCTCCCTCGGAGAGGGACTATGGCTACACCTTC.